The rows below give T cell receptor beta chains drawn from one sample of a study of blood T cell repertoires in COVID-19. Assay used: immunoSEQ multiplex PCR; TCRdb lists only in-frame clones, some missing. The data hold around 230,000 clones, with about nine tenths observed a single time. What was sequenced was peripheral blood. Receptors were obtained from a man younger than 45 who had recovered from COVID-19. CDR3s include the opening cysteine and the closing phenylalanine or tryptophan. Fields, in order: J gene, D gene, V gene, clone size, CDR3 length, CDR3 DNA, CDR3 protein. A D gene is named only where the DNA matches it firmly. For some rows the clone size is stated as once, few or many, or as a class when expanded; others skip it.

J: TRBJ2-7
D: .
V: TRBV2
size: .
length: 13
DNA: TGTGCCAGCACGGCGGGGGCAAACTACGAGCAGTACTTC
CDR3: CASTAGANYEQYF

J: TRBJ2-3
D: TRBD2
V: TRBV14
size: .
length: 15
DNA: TGTGCCAGCAGCCGAGTAGCGGGGGGCACAGATACGCAGTATTTT
CDR3: CASSRVAGGTDTQYF

J: TRBJ2-5
D: TRBD1
V: TRBV11-2
size: .
length: 15
DNA: TGTGCCAGCAGCTTAGCGGGGACAGCTAAAGAGACCCAGTACTTC
CDR3: CASSLAGTAKETQYF

J: TRBJ2-3
D: .
V: TRBV19
size: .
length: 15
DNA: TGTGCCAGTAGTATGATGGCGGGGACAGCAGATACGCAGTATTTT
CDR3: CASSMMAGTADTQYF

J: TRBJ2-3
D: TRBD2
V: TRBV6-5
size: .
length: 15
DNA: TGTGCCAGCTGGATAGCGGGGGGGCGGACAGATACGCAGTATTTT
CDR3: CASWIAGGRTDTQYF

J: TRBJ2-3
D: .
V: TRBV29-1
size: .
length: 12
DNA: TGCAGCGTTCAGGTACCGACAGATACGCAGTATTTT
CDR3: CSVQVPTDTQYF

J: TRBJ1-5
D: TRBD1
V: TRBV5-4
size: .
length: 14
DNA: TGTGCCAGCAGCTGGGGACAGGGCAATCAGCCCCAGCATTTT
CDR3: CASSWGQGNQPQHF

J: TRBJ1-5
D: .
V: TRBV28
size: few
length: 12
DNA: TGTGCCAGCATTTCGAGCAATCAGCCCCAGCATTTT
CDR3: CASISSNQPQHF

J: TRBJ1-4
D: TRBD1
V: TRBV30
size: once
length: 15
DNA: TGTGCCTGGAGGGACAGGCGAAACATTAATGAAAAACTGTTTTTT
CDR3: CAWRDRRNINEKLFF

J: TRBJ2-1
D: TRBD2
V: TRBV5-6
size: .
length: 16
DNA: TGTGCCAGCAGCTCAGAAGGACGGGGGGTTCTGAATGAGCAGTTCTTC
CDR3: CASSSEGRGVLNEQFF

J: TRBJ2-7
D: .
V: TRBV19
size: once
length: 12
DNA: TGTGCCAGTAGCCCACGGGGTCGGGAGCAGTACTTC
CDR3: CASSPRGREQYF

J: TRBJ1-2
D: TRBD1
V: TRBV4-1
size: .
length: 15
DNA: TGCGCCAGCAGCCAGTTCGGGACAGGGAACTATGGCTACACCTTC
CDR3: CASSQFGTGNYGYTF

J: TRBJ2-3
D: TRBD1
V: TRBV4-1
size: .
length: 16
DNA: TGCGCCAGCAGCCAAAACCGGGACAGGGATGGGGATACGCAGTATTTT
CDR3: CASSQNRDRDGDTQYF

J: TRBJ1-2
D: .
V: TRBV29-1
size: .
length: 16
DNA: TGCAGCGTTGCCGAGAAAAGGGCAGGGGTGACCTATGGCTACACCTTC
CDR3: CSVAEKRAGVTYGYTF

J: TRBJ1-6
D: .
V: TRBV5-6
size: .
length: 15
DNA: TGTGCCAGCAGCTTGCTAGGGAGGGTCGGTTCACCCCTCCACTTT
CDR3: CASSLLGRVGSPLHF

J: TRBJ2-1
D: .
V: TRBV10-1
size: .
length: 14
DNA: TGCGCCAGCAGTGGGGCAGGGGGGAAAAATGAGCAGTTCTTC
CDR3: CASSGAGGKNEQFF

J: TRBJ2-7
D: .
V: TRBV21-1
size: .
length: 13
DNA: TGTGCCAGCAGCAAAGAGGGGGGGTCCGAGCAGTACTTC
CDR3: CASSKEGGSEQYF

J: TRBJ1-4
D: .
V: TRBV7-2
size: .
length: 14
DNA: TGTGCCAGCAGCCAGTTTTACAGGGATGAAAAACTGTTTTTT
CDR3: CASSQFYRDEKLFF

J: TRBJ1-1
D: .
V: TRBV10-3
size: .
length: 14
DNA: TGTGCCGCAGGACAAGGACAGTCGCTTTGGGGGGCTTTCTTT
CDR3: CAAGQGQSLWGAFF

J: TRBJ1-5
D: TRBD1
V: TRBV6-2/TRBV6-3
size: .
length: 15
DNA: TGTGCCAGCAGCCGCCGGACAGGGGTGGATCAGCCCCAGCATTTT
CDR3: CASSRRTGVDQPQHF

J: TRBJ1-6
D: TRBD1
V: TRBV10-2
size: .
length: 17
DNA: TGCGCCAGCAGTTTGCCCGGGACAGGGCTCTATAATTCACCCCTCCACTTT
CDR3: CASSLPGTGLYNSPLHF

J: TRBJ2-3
D: TRBD1
V: TRBV10-1
size: once
length: 13
DNA: TGCGCCACCCAGGGACAGGGCACAGATACGCAGTATTTT
CDR3: CATQGQGTDTQYF

J: TRBJ1-2
D: .
V: TRBV5-8
size: .
length: 15
DNA: TGTGCCAGCAGCCCAAAGGGGGTAGGGAGAAGGGGCTACACCTTC
CDR3: CASSPKGVGRRGYTF

J: TRBJ2-1
D: .
V: TRBV5-1
size: .
length: 17
DNA: TGCGCCAGCCTCCTGGGGCCAGGGTCCGCCGGGCTAAATGAGCAGTTCTTC
CDR3: CASLLGPGSAGLNEQFF

J: TRBJ2-7
D: .
V: TRBV9
size: .
length: 14
DNA: TGTGCCAGCAGCGACCGGGACTCATACGACGAGCAGTACTTC
CDR3: CASSDRDSYDEQYF

J: TRBJ1-4
D: .
V: TRBV30
size: .
length: 12
DNA: TGTGCCTGGAGTCCCTCGGGAGAAAAACTGTTTTTT
CDR3: CAWSPSGEKLFF

J: TRBJ2-4
D: TRBD1
V: TRBV19
size: .
length: 16
DNA: TGTGCCAGTAGTATAACGGGACAGGGGTCGGGGAACATTCAGTACTTC
CDR3: CASSITGQGSGNIQYF

J: TRBJ1-3
D: .
V: TRBV3-1/TRBV3-2
size: .
length: 14
DNA: TGTGCCAGCAGCCAAGCAGGGGCTGGAAACACCATATATTTT
CDR3: CASSQAGAGNTIYF

J: TRBJ1-5
D: .
V: TRBV25-1
size: .
length: 14
DNA: TGTGCCAGCAGGGGGCAGGTGGGCAATCAGCCCCAGCATTTT
CDR3: CASRGQVGNQPQHF

J: TRBJ2-3
D: .
V: TRBV5-4
size: .
length: 16
DNA: TGTGCCAGCAGGAAATTGGGGGCGGTGGGCACAGATACGCAGTATTTT
CDR3: CASRKLGAVGTDTQYF

J: TRBJ2-5
D: .
V: TRBV19
size: once
length: 12
DNA: TGTGCCAGTGCTTCCGGCGGGGAGACCCAGTACTTC
CDR3: CASASGGETQYF

J: TRBJ1-2
D: .
V: TRBV27
size: .
length: 12
DNA: TGTGCCAGCAGTGCCCGGGGATTTGGCTACACCTTC
CDR3: CASSARGFGYTF

J: TRBJ2-5
D: TRBD2
V: TRBV6-5
size: .
length: 13
DNA: TGTGCCAGCAGACCTAGCGGTCGGGAGACCCAGTACTTC
CDR3: CASRPSGRETQYF

J: TRBJ2-2
D: TRBD2
V: TRBV11-3
size: .
length: 15
DNA: TGTGCCAGCAGCTTTGGCGGGGGTTCTGGCGGGGAGCTGTTTTTT
CDR3: CASSFGGGSGGELFF

J: TRBJ1-1
D: .
V: TRBV29-1
size: .
length: 13
DNA: TGCAGCGTCCACAGGACCCAGAACACTGAAGCTTTCTTT
CDR3: CSVHRTQNTEAFF

J: TRBJ1-2
D: TRBD1
V: TRBV12-3/TRBV12-4
size: .
length: 13
DNA: TGTGCCAGCAGAACCACAGGGGACTATGGCTACACCTTC
CDR3: CASRTTGDYGYTF

J: TRBJ1-5
D: TRBD1
V: TRBV6-2/TRBV6-3
size: .
length: 17
DNA: TGTGCCAGCACCCCCCCCACCGGACAGGGAGGAAGCCAGCCCCAGCATTTT
CDR3: CASTPPTGQGGSQPQHF

J: TRBJ2-2
D: .
V: TRBV9
size: .
length: 22
DNA: TGTGCCAGCAGCGTAGCTAGTACTCTTTGGACCTCCCCCAGGGGGAACACCGGGGAGCTGTTTTTT
CDR3: CASSVASTLWTSPRGNTGELFF

J: TRBJ2-5
D: TRBD2
V: TRBV7-8
size: .
length: 20
DNA: TGTGCCAGCAGCTCCTACAGGATTCCTAGCGGGGGGGTTATGAGGGAGACCCAGTACTTC
CDR3: CASSSYRIPSGGVMRETQYF

J: TRBJ2-2
D: TRBD2
V: TRBV7-7
size: .
length: 15
DNA: TGTGCCAGCAGCTTAGAGTCGGGGGGAACCGGGGAGCTGTTTTTT
CDR3: CASSLESGGTGELFF

J: TRBJ2-7
D: TRBD1
V: TRBV19
size: .
length: 14
DNA: TGTGCCAGTAGTACAGACAGGGGAGCCTACGAGCAGTACTTC
CDR3: CASSTDRGAYEQYF

J: TRBJ1-2
D: .
V: TRBV19
size: .
length: 14
DNA: TGTGCCAGTAGTATCTCAGGCCATAACTATGGCTACACCTTC
CDR3: CASSISGHNYGYTF

J: TRBJ2-2
D: TRBD1
V: TRBV6-5
size: .
length: 15
DNA: TGTGCCAGCAGTTCCCGGACAGGGATCGGCGGGGAGCTGTTTTTT
CDR3: CASSSRTGIGGELFF

J: TRBJ1-2
D: .
V: TRBV3-1/TRBV3-2
size: .
length: 14
DNA: TGTGCCAGCAGCCAGTATGCCGAGGCGCCTGGCTACACCTTC
CDR3: CASSQYAEAPGYTF

J: TRBJ2-2
D: .
V: TRBV11-3
size: .
length: 12
DNA: TGTGCCAGCAGCCCCTCACAGGGGGAGCTGTTTTTT
CDR3: CASSPSQGELFF

J: TRBJ2-2
D: .
V: TRBV18
size: few
length: 15
DNA: TGTGCCAGCTCTCAGGGGAACTCGAACACCGGGGAGCTGTTTTTT
CDR3: CASSQGNSNTGELFF

J: TRBJ2-3
D: .
V: TRBV5-5
size: .
length: 14
DNA: TGTGCCAGCAGCTTGGGGCGGAGCACAGATACGCAGTATTTT
CDR3: CASSLGRSTDTQYF

J: TRBJ1-1
D: .
V: TRBV4-1
size: .
length: 13
DNA: TGCGCCAGCAGCCAACAGGGTGGCGCTGAAGCTTTCTTT
CDR3: CASSQQGGAEAFF